This T cell receptor beta chain was sequenced for a study of T-cell memory formation after mild COVID-19 (dated by TCRdb to the early 2020s). Regarding the research as a whole: TCR sequence clusters from the two donors were largely donor specific. In a couple of donors, T-cell clones that expanded and contracted after mild COVID-19 were tracked by sequencing TCRalpha and TCRbeta repertoires over time. The cohort was made up of two young adult volunteers, one female and one male, who were previously healthy.

What the research found in general, with its limitations: Clones that contracted from day 15 to 85 showed balanced CD4/CD8 phenotypes, whereas a second wave of clones that expanded from day 15 to 37 leaned towards CD4+. The detection of some responding clones in pre-infection memory suggests that pre-existing cross-reactive memory T cells joined the SARS-CoV-2 response. SARS-CoV-2 specificity of the second-wave clones peaking on day 37 was not confirmed. Contracting CD4+ clones were located mainly in the CM and EM memory subsets, whereas CD8+ clones were found to be enriched in EMRA. Only two mild cases were covered by the study, and larger cohorts that include severe cases with pre-infection samples were considered necessary.

The CDR3, cysteine through phenylalanine, is 15 amino acids long. The read is trimmed to its CDR3 DNA, 45 bases read in frame from base 1. V loses 3 bases of germline sequence and J loses 0 bases, and the interval between the two ends is 6 bases. The germline V gene provides CDR1 MNHEY and CDR2 SVGAGI. Sequencing relied on an Illumina NovaSeq 6000. TCRalpha and TCRbeta cDNA libraries were built by 5'RACE with constant-segment primers, adding sample barcodes and unique molecular identifiers. RNA was extracted from every sample with Trizol reagent. Amplification of the libraries took two PCR steps, and the second step added a second sample barcode plus Illumina TruSeq adapters. Sequencing of libraries was performed on an Illumina NovaSeq with 2 x 150 bp paired-end reads. The paper's processing steps were these. With migec v1.2.7, reads were demultiplexed and then collapsed into UMI-guided consensus sequences. Using mixcr v2.1.11, the UMI consensuses were aligned to TRA and TRB V and J templates and assembled into clonotypes. A clonotype was counted as expanded or contracted only if both edgeR and NoisET called the change significant, with noise models trained on biological replicates. For edgeR calls, the thresholds were a false discovery rate-adjusted p below 0.01 and a log2 fold-change of 1. As an exploratory analysis of dynamics, max-normalized trajectories of the 1000 most abundant clonotypes were examined with PCA combined with hierarchical clustering. Separately sequenced CD4+ and CD8+ repertoires were used to assign the CD4 or CD8 phenotype of responding clones. TCRdb cleaned the public reads at Q25 with fastp, built clones with MiXCR and kept in-frame beta chains. Here each entry gathers all rows of one CDR3 protein and keeps the most common genes and DNA. What appears here as the V and J calls and clone size reflects TCRdb's work, not the paper's. This sample has 300,000 to 400,000 distinct CDR3 sequences in its table, and roughly an eighth of those were observed once. The top ten clones comprise approximately 22% of the sample.

PBMCs were isolated by Ficoll-Paque density gradient centrifugation. As for this clonotype: Its antigen is unknown. Per-base qualities were not stored, and no clone one base away is much larger.

Recombination linked TRBV6-5 to TRBJ2-6; the D gene is unclear. The sample consisted of PBMCs or a T cell subset sorted from them (not recorded which). The sequence came from a man between 18 and 35 years old who had mild COVID-19 (a few samples of this study predate the infection). The sample titles of this study are shuffled in the database, so cell type and time point are left out; the donor was told from shared clones. The nucleotides read TGTGCCAGCAGTTATCAGCTCTCTGGGGCCAACGTCCTGACTTTC. It codes for CASSYQLSGANVLTF.